This TCR beta chain comes out of a study of a mutant IDH1 vaccine in newly diagnosed glioma. Study-wide background: Scheduled for weeks 1, 3, 5, 7, 11, 15, 19 and 23, eight vaccinations were given to patients.

Of note for this clone: What it recognizes is unknown.

Clones were read by immunoSEQ multiplex PCR, and TCRdb kept only the in-frame ones, dropping some. The table includes some 29,000 clones, around 90% detected once. V was clipped by 5 bases and J by 7 bases, with 14 bases between them. This CDR3 is built from 14 residues. CDR1 is LNHDA, CDR2 SQIVND, per germline (reference sequence). Time point described: week 5, during vaccination. Doses consisted of 300 ug of mutant IDH1 20-mer peptide each, paired with topical imiquimod. Astrocytomas that were new, WHO grade 3 or 4, IDH1-mutant and ATRX-lost were present in the donors. Study-level points and caveats: There were vaccine-induced immune responses in just under 95% of the patients. Changes in the top peripheral T cell clonotypes seemingly had no bearing on pseudoprogression.

Sample: peripheral blood mononuclear cells (PBMCs), taken from a glioma patient whose treatment included an IDH1 peptide vaccine. This receptor was taken from a woman between 40 and 50 years old with glioma. Some clones in this sample may be carry-over from other donors' samples. The chain has TRBV19 and TRBJ2-2; a possible D gene is TRBD1 (7 bases). DNA for the CDR3: TGTGCCAGTAGTGGGGCAGGGGGGATCGGGGAGCTGTTTTTT. Amino acids: CASSGAGGIGELFF.